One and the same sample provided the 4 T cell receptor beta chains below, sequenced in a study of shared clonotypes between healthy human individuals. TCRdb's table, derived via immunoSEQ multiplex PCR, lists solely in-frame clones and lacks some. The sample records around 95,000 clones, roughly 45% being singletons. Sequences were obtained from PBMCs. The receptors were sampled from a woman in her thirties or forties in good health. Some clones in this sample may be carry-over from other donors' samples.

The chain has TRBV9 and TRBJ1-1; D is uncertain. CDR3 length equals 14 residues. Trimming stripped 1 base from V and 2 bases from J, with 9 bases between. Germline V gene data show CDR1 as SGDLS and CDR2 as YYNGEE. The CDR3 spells CASSVSSQNTEAFF. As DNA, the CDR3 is TGTGCCAGCAGCGTATCGTCCCAAAACACTGAAGCTTTCTTT.

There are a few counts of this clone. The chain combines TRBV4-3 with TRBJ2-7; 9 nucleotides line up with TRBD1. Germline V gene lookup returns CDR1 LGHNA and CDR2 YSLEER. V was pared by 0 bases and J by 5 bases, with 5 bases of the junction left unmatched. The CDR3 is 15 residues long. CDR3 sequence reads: CASSQDLGQGDEQYF. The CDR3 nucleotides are TGCGCCAGCAGCCAAGATTTGGGACAGGGCGACGAGCAGTACTTC.

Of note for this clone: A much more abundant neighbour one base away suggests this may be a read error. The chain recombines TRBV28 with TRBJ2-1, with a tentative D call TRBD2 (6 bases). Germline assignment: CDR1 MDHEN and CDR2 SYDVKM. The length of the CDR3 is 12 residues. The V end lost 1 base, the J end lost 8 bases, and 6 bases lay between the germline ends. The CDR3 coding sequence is TGTGCCAGCAGTTTATCGGGGGATGAGCAGTTCTTC. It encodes CASSLSGDEQFF.

The CDR3 here is CASSPPGLVNEQFF. The CDR3 bases are TGTGCCAGCAGTCCCCCGGGACTAGTCAATGAGCAGTTCTTC. The V call is TRBV28, the J call TRBJ2-1, with TRBD2 matching 8 bases. The CDR3 spans 14 residues. V gave up 5 bases and J gave up 6 bases; unmatched junction bases: 6. CDR1 and CDR2 from the germline V gene are MDHEN and SYDVKM.